These T cell receptor beta chains were read from a single sample in a study of shared clonotypes between healthy human individuals. Generated by immunoSEQ multiplex PCR, the TCRdb table keeps only in-frame clones and is missing some. The sample yields over a million clones, approximately 80% seen once. Sequenced input: memory CD4+ T cells from PBMCs. These receptors were obtained from a man between 18 and 29 years old in good health. Some clones in this sample may be carry-over from other donors' samples. Both conserved end residues are part of each CDR3. D genes are given only for firm matches. The listing skips clone size in some rows; elsewhere it reads once, few, many or a size class.

j_call v_call d_call clone_size cdr3_aa cdr3_nt
TRBJ2-7 TRBV6-1 TRBD2 few CASSGGGLEAEQYF TGTGCCAGCAGTGGGGGGGGACTCGAAGCCGAGCAGTACTTC
TRBJ2-7 TRBV10-2 TRBD1 NA CASSEARPVDRGSNEQYF TGCGCCAGCAGTGAGGCTCGTCCCGTCGACAGGGGGTCCAACGAGCAGTACTTC
TRBJ2-3 TRBV27 TRBD1 NA CASSEDRGRFFPDTQYF TGTGCCAGCAGTGAGGACAGGGGGCGATTTTTTCCAGATACGCAGTATTTT
TRBJ2-5 TRBV11-3 NA NA CASSLGGAQETQYF TGTGCCAGCAGCTTAGGAGGGGCTCAAGAGACCCAGTACTTC
TRBJ2-7 TRBV10-3 NA many CAISESGGNEQYF TGTGCCATCAGTGAGTCGGGCGGGAACGAGCAGTACTTC
TRBJ2-1 TRBV2 TRBD1 NA CASSEDRAGNEQFF TGTGCCAGCAGTGAGGACAGGGCGGGCAATGAGCAGTTCTTC
TRBJ2-7 TRBV6-1 NA NA CASTETIAYEQYF TGTGCCAGCACCGAGACCATTGCCTACGAGCAGTACTTC
TRBJ1-4 TRBV30 NA NA CAWRPWDNNNEKLFF TGTGCCTGGAGACCATGGGACAACAATAACGAAAAACTGTTTTTT
TRBJ2-5 TRBV6-1 TRBD2 NA CASSRTSGWETQYF TGTGCCAGCAGTAGGACTAGCGGGTGGGAGACCCAGTACTTC
TRBJ1-5 TRBV7-9 TRBD1 once CASSSPGQGAGQPQHF TGTGCCAGCAGCTCACCGGGACAGGGGGCAGGTCAGCCCCAGCATTTT
TRBJ1-1 TRBV5-6 NA once CASSVVGFATEAFF TGTGCCAGCAGCGTAGTTGGGTTCGCCACTGAAGCTTTCTTT
TRBJ2-4 TRBV6-1 NA NA CASSGPGRDIQYF TGTGCCAGCAGTGGCCCAGGGCGGGACATTCAGTACTTC
TRBJ2-1 TRBV15 NA NA CATSRESAGNNEQFF TGTGCCACCAGCAGAGAATCGGCAGGAAACAATGAGCAGTTCTTC
TRBJ2-2 TRBV5-1 NA NA CASSLGRLSGIRNTGELFF TGCGCCAGCAGCTTGGGGCGGCTATCGGGTATACGGAACACCGGGGAGCTGTTTTTT